This is a list of T cell receptor beta chains from one sample in a study of blood T cell repertoires in COVID-19. The data were produced by immunoSEQ multiplex PCR, yet TCRdb's version contains in-frame clones alone and is incomplete. The data show under 75,000 clones, over 80% seen once. Sequenced sample: peripheral blood. These receptors were obtained from a human donor in a cohort sampled during active COVID-19. Both conserved end residues are part of each CDR3. The order of the fields is clone size, J gene, D gene, V gene, CDR3 protein, CDR3 DNA. A D gene is named only where the DNA matches it firmly. Only part of the rows carry a size: once, few, many, or a class if the clone is expanded.

>.|TRBJ1-5|.|TRBV6-2/TRBV6-3
CASSSRGENQPQHF
TGTGCCAGCAGTTCCCGGGGAGAAAATCAGCCCCAGCATTTT
>.|TRBJ1-4|TRBD1|TRBV5-6
CASSFFTGTGGAELFF
TGTGCCAGCAGCTTCTTTACCGGGACAGGGGGCGCGGAGTTGTTTTTT
>.|TRBJ2-2|.|TRBV21-1
CASSKLGTGSAGELFF
TGTGCCAGCAGCAAATTAGGGACAGGGAGTGCCGGGGAGCTGTTTTTT
>.|TRBJ1-2|TRBD1|TRBV5-1
CASSLTRGDRNYGYTF
TGCGCCAGCAGCCTAACCCGGGGGGACAGGAACTATGGCTACACCTTC
>.|TRBJ2-3|TRBD1|TRBV28
CATASPGQGTDTQYF
TGTGCCACCGCCTCTCCGGGACAGGGGACAGATACGCAGTATTTT
>.|TRBJ1-1|.|TRBV6-6
CASSYYQGPEAFF
TGTGCCAGCAGTTACTACCAGGGTCCTGAAGCTTTCTTT
>.|TRBJ1-6|.|TRBV7-8
CASSFAGMSSPLHF
TGTGCCAGCAGCTTTGCGGGTATGAGTTCACCCCTCCACTTT
>.|TRBJ1-3|.|TRBV7-8
CASSLGVTGYSGNTIYF
TGTGCCAGCAGCTTAGGGGTGACGGGGTACTCTGGAAACACCATATATTTT
>.|TRBJ2-6|TRBD1|TRBV12-5
CASGFQGAGANVLTF
TGTGCTAGTGGTTTCCAGGGGGCGGGGGCCAACGTCCTGACTTTC
>.|TRBJ2-1|TRBD1|TRBV5-5
CASSLVGTGFSEQFF
TGTGCCAGCAGCTTGGTGGGGACAGGGTTTAGTGAGCAGTTCTTC
>.|TRBJ2-3|TRBD2|TRBV30
CAWGPGTSGGTDTQYF
TGTGCCTGGGGACCCGGGACTAGCGGGGGAACAGATACGCAGTATTTT
>.|TRBJ1-1|TRBD1|TRBV7-9
CASSEQGRITEAFF
TGTGCCAGCAGCGAACAGGGGCGGATCACTGAAGCTTTCTTT
>.|TRBJ2-7|.|TRBV21-1
CASSQDRDHEQYF
TGTGCCAGCAGCCAGGACAGGGACCACGAGCAGTACTTC
>.|TRBJ1-1|TRBD1|TRBV20-1
CSVQGARAFF
TGCAGTGTTCAGGGGGCCAGAGCTTTCTTT
>.|TRBJ2-7|.|TRBV7-2
CASSTRFQSYEQYF
TGTGCCAGCAGCACCAGGTTTCAGTCCTACGAGCAGTACTTC
>.|TRBJ1-3|TRBD1|TRBV30
CAWSGTGGNTIYF
TGTGCCTGGAGCGGGACAGGGGGAAACACCATATATTTT
>.|TRBJ2-7|TRBD2|TRBV18
CASSPPSGDRYEQYF
TGTGCCAGCTCACCACCCAGCGGGGATAGATACGAGCAGTACTTC
>.|TRBJ2-7|TRBD1|TRBV29-1
CSVSLGTGEYEQYF
TGCAGCGTTTCCCTTGGGACAGGGGAATACGAGCAGTACTTC
>.|TRBJ1-2|TRBD1|TRBV30
CAWTPPQGANYGYTF
TGTGCCTGGACTCCACCTCAGGGGGCGAACTATGGCTACACCTTC
>.|TRBJ1-1|.|TRBV11-1
CASSLAFAAGTEAFF
TGTGCCAGCAGCTTAGCGTTCGCCGCGGGCACTGAAGCTTTCTTT
>.|TRBJ1-2|.|TRBV28
CASSFEQYGYTF
TGTGCCAGCAGTTTCGAACAGTATGGCTACACCTTC
>once|TRBJ1-6|.|TRBV28
CASLQEYNSPLHF
TGTGCCAGCTTACAGGAGTATAATTCACCCCTCCACTTT
>.|TRBJ1-2|.|TRBV4-1
CASSQQQGGVYGYTF
TGCGCCAGCAGCCAACAACAGGGTGGAGTGTATGGCTACACCTTC
>.|TRBJ2-7|TRBD1|TRBV7-2
CASSPGQGAYEQYF
TGTGCCAGCAGTCCCGGACAGGGGGCCTACGAGCAGTACTTC
>.|TRBJ1-3|.|TRBV9
CASSQIWGGIGNTIYF
TGTGCCAGCAGCCAAATCTGGGGAGGAATTGGAAACACCATATATTTT
>.|TRBJ2-7|TRBD1|TRBV28
CASSPRGTRTGGRYEQYF
TGTGCCAGCAGCCCACGTGGGACACGGACAGGGGGCCGGTACGAGCAGTACTTC
>.|TRBJ2-4|TRBD2|TRBV6-2/TRBV6-3
CASRPRLAAKNIQYF
TGTGCCAGCAGGCCTCGACTAGCGGCCAAAAACATTCAGTACTTC
>.|TRBJ2-4|.|TRBV12-5
CASGLPNPRGTKNIQYF
TGTGCTAGTGGTTTGCCTAACCCCAGGGGAACCAAAAACATTCAGTACTTC
>.|TRBJ1-1|TRBD1|TRBV27
CATYRGRHTEAFF
TGTGCCACATACAGGGGCCGCCACACTGAAGCTTTCTTT
>.|TRBJ2-2|.|TRBV5-1
CASSGAGNTGELFF
TGCGCCAGCAGCGGCGCGGGGAACACCGGGGAGCTGTTTTTT
>.|TRBJ2-7|TRBD1|TRBV19
CASSIPGTGIYEQYF
TGTGCCAGTAGTATCCCCGGGACAGGGATCTACGAGCAGTACTTC
>.|TRBJ1-2|.|TRBV5-6
CASSPNSSPRVDGYTF
TGTGCCAGCAGCCCCAACTCCAGTCCACGGGTGGATGGCTACACCTTC
>.|TRBJ1-5|.|TRBV20-1
CSAAGNQPQHF
TGCAGTGCTGCGGGGAATCAGCCCCAGCATTTT
>.|TRBJ2-2|TRBD1|TRBV2
CASRQGADTGELFF
TGTGCCAGCCGACAGGGGGCGGACACCGGGGAGCTGTTTTTT
>.|TRBJ2-3|.|TRBV9
CASSVGRDTQYF
TGTGCCAGCAGCGTTGGCCGAGATACGCAGTATTTT
>.|TRBJ2-7|.|TRBV5-3
CARSLEKPRISYEQYF
TGTGCCAGAAGCTTGGAAAAGCCCCGTATCTCCTACGAGCAGTACTTC
>.|TRBJ2-2|TRBD1|TRBV28
CASRRRAGGQAGELFF
TGTGCCAGCAGACGCAGAGCAGGGGGCCAAGCCGGGGAGCTGTTTTTT